A selection of T cell receptor beta chains follows, all from one sample in a study of T cell repertoires in cytomegalovirus infection. A single record per CDR3 protein comes from TCRdb applying MiXCR to the reads. Of about 130,000 distinct CDR3 sequences detected, 8% to 9% appear once; the ten largest clones hold roughly a tenth. Specimen: PBMCs. These receptors were obtained from a human donor in good health (CMV status not recorded). Some clones in this sample may be carry-over from other donors' samples. CDR3s leave out the opening cysteine and the closing phenylalanine or tryptophan. Expanded clones are given a class, and other clones once, few, many or no size at all.

>13|TRBJ1-5|TRBV10-2|many
ASTEFGQGDQPQH
>11|TRBJ1-2|TRBV27|.
ASSLWQGGGYT
>13|TRBJ2-7|TRBV28|many
ASSSQADLPNEQY
>13|TRBJ2-1|TRBV6-4|many
ASSDSPSGSGEQF
>11|TRBJ1-2|TRBV20-1|.
SARDRERDGYT
>14|TRBJ1-1|TRBV4-1|.
ASSRSPGGGDTEAF
>14|TRBJ1-4|TRBV2|many
ASGYGFSTTNEKLF
>11|TRBJ1-1|TRBV2|.
ASTLTGATEAF
>12|TRBJ1-2|TRBV7-2|many
ASSTYTGNYGYT
>10|TRBJ2-7|TRBV29-1|few
SVGTDLYEQY
>15|TRBJ1-1|TRBV3-1|many
ASSQDISWGENTEAF
>9|TRBJ2-7|TRBV29-1|many
SVYGLYEQY
>12|TRBJ2-7|TRBV20-1|few
SAYRGEPSYEQY
>14|TRBJ2-1|TRBV12-3/TRBV12-4|.
ASSFSGQGDGNEQF
>13|TRBJ2-3|TRBV5-1|.
ASSLSSRGTDTQY
>11|TRBJ2-3|TRBV20-1|.
SAMGPETDTQY
>14|TRBJ2-7|TRBV28|.
ASSPAGGRGAYEQY
>12|TRBJ1-1|TRBV6-5|many
ASSKGWGDTEAF
>14|TRBJ1-1|TRBV7-9|many
ASRLGVQGMNTEAF
>9|TRBJ1-1|TRBV19|many
ASDKNTEAF
>12|TRBJ1-5|TRBV6-5|many
ASSYRQSNQPQH
>12|TRBJ2-5|TRBV12-3/TRBV12-4|many
ASSLGGRGETQY
>12|TRBJ1-5|TRBV25-1|many
ASSEQGGNQPQH
>13|TRBJ1-1|TRBV18|many
ASSPQRGGQTEAF
>14|TRBJ2-7|TRBV6-5|few
ASSYRPQGGAYEQY
>14|TRBJ2-4|TRBV7-2|.
ASSTGLAGGGNIQY
>13|TRBJ2-2|TRBV12-3/TRBV12-4|.
ASSSRQGRAGELF
>14|TRBJ2-2|TRBV7-2|many
ASSLGLSGGFGELF
>15|TRBJ2-1|TRBV14|.
ASSQWKTGASRHEQF
>13|TRBJ2-1|TRBV5-1|many
ASSLGPGAYNEQF
>11|TRBJ1-2|TRBV28|many
ASSLTGTGGYT
>12|TRBJ1-5|TRBV7-2|many
ASSPTQGGQPQH
>12|TRBJ2-2|TRBV28|many
ASSLVAFPGELF
>13|TRBJ1-4|TRBV2|.
ASKERGRSNEKLF
>11|TRBJ2-5|TRBV5-1|.
ASSLRQGETQY
>15|TRBJ2-1|TRBV4-1|many
ASTHRLAGLSYNEQF
>11|TRBJ1-5|TRBV19|many
ASKQGRDQPQH
>13|TRBJ2-2|TRBV20-1|.
SARAEGSNTGELF
>13|TRBJ2-3|TRBV7-8|many
ASSRDGGSTDTQY
>15|TRBJ1-5|TRBV24-1|.
ATDPATHRNFNQPQH
>16|TRBJ2-6|TRBV12-3/TRBV12-4|many
ASSFRDPIFSGANVLT
>11|TRBJ2-3|TRBV12-3/TRBV12-4|many
ASGLISSDTQY
>14|TRBJ1-4|TRBV25-1|many
ASSDIQGASNEKLF
>12|TRBJ2-5|TRBV5-1|few
ASSRGSEQETQY
>14|TRBJ2-3|TRBV28|many
ASSPTSGRNTDTQY
>14|TRBJ2-5|TRBV24-1|.
ATSDFGFAARETQY
>13|TRBJ1-2|TRBV2|many
ASSPMDGATSPYT